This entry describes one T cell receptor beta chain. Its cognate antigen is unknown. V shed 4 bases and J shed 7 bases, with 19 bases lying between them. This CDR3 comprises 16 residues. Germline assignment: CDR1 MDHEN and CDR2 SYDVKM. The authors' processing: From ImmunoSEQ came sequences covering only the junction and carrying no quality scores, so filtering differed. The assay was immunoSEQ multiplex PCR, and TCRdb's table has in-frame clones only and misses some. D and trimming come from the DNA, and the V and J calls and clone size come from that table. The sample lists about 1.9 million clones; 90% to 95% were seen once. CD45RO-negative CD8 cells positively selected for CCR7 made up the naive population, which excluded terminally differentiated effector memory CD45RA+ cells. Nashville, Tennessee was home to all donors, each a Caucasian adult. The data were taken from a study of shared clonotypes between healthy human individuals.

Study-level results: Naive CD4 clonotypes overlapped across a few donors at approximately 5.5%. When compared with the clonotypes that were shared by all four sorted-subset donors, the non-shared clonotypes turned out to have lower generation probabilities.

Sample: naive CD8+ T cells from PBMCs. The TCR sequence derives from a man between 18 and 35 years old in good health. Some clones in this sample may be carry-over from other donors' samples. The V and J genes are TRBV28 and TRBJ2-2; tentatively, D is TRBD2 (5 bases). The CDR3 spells CASSSTRGFLGGELFF. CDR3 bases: TGTGCCAGCAGTTCAACTAGAGGGTTCTTGGGCGGGGAGCTGTTTTTT.